The sequence of this TCR beta chain was determined in a study of shared clonotypes between healthy human individuals. Across the whole study: There were three CD4 naive, three CD4 memory, two CD8 naive and one CD8 memory plates per donor.

CD8 cells classed as naive were CD45RO-negative and positively selected for CCR7, excluding terminally differentiated effector memory CD45RA+ cells. Germline V gives CDR1 MNHEY, CDR2 SVGAGI. The CDR3 length is 11 residues. Between the trimmed V and J ends, which lost 3 bases and 4 bases, there was a span of 4 bases. As concerns this clone: Within the sample, other DNA sequences also encode this same CDR3.

Deep-level running was used for the assay. The protocol was immunoSEQ multiplex PCR, while the TCRdb copy is restricted to in-frame clones and leaves out a portion. The sample holds roughly 2.1 million clones, 85% to 95% seen once. This receptor was taken from a man aged 18 to 29 in good health. Some clones in this sample may be carry-over from other donors' samples. The rearrangement links TRBV6-5 to TRBJ2-7; D call uncertain. The sample was naive CD8+ T cells from PBMCs. CDR3 in amino acids: CASSYLYEQYF. The CDR3 DNA reads TGTGCCAGCAGTTATTTATACGAGCAGTACTTC.